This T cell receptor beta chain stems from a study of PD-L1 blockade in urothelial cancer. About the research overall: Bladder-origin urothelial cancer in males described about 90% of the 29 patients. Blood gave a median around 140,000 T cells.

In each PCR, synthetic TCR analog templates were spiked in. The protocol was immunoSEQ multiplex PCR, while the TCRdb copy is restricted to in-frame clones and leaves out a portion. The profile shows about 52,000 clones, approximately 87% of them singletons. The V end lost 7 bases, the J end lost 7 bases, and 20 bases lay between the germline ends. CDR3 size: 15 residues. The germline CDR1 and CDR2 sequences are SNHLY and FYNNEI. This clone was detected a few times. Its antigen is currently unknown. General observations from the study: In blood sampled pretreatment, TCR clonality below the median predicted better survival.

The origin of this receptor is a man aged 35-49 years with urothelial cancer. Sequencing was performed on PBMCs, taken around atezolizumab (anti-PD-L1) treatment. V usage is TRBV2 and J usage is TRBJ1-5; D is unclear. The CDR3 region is CASKEWRADKQPQHF. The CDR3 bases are TGTGCCAGCAAGGAATGGAGGGCAGATAAGCAGCCCCAGCATTTT. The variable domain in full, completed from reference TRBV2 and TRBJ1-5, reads EPEVTQTPSHQVTQMGQEVILRCVPISNHLYFYWYRQILGQKVEFLVSFYNNEISEKSEIFDDQFSVERPDGSNFTLKIRSTKLEDSAMYFCASKEWRADKQPQHFGDGTRLSIL.